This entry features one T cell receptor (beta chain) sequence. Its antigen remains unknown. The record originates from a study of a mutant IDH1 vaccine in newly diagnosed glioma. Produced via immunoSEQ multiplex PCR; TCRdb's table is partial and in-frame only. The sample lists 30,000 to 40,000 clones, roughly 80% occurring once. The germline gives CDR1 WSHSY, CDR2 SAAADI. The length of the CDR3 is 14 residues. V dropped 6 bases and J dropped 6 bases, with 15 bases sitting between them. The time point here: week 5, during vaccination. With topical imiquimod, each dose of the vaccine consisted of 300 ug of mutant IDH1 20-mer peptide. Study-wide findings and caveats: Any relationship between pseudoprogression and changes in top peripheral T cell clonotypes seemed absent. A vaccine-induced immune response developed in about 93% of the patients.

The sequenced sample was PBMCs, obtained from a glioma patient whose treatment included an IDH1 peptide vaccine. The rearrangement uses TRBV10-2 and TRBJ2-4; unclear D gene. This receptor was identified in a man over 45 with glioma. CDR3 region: CASSESGPRNIQYF. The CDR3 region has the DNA TGCGCCAGCAGCGAATCCGGGCCGCGAAACATTCAGTACTTC.